This T cell receptor beta chain was captured in a study of technical replicates of blood from a handful of donors. The germline V gene encodes CDR1 SNHLY and CDR2 FYNNEI. Deletions cut 5 bases from V and 4 bases from J, with 12 bases between. The CDR3 is 14 residues long. Libraries were prepared by immunoSEQ multiplex PCR; TCRdb keeps only in-frame clonotypes and omits some of them. The repertoire has approximately 76,000 clones, 97% of them found once; the top ten carry 0.15% to 0.2%. This receptor was identified in a human donor in good health. This chain joins TRBV2 and TRBJ2-1; the D gene is possibly TRBD2 (6 bases). The sequencing input was T cells isolated from PBMCs. CDR3 sequence reads: CASSSSDSYNEQFF. CDR3 in DNA: TGTGCCAGCAGTTCTAGCGACTCATACAATGAGCAGTTCTTC. Using reference TRBV2 and TRBJ2-1 for the parts outside the CDR3, the full variable domain is EPEVTQTPSHQVTQMGQEVILRCVPISNHLYFYWYRQILGQKVEFLVSFYNNEISEKSEIFDDQFSVERPDGSNFTLKIRSTKLEDSAMYFCASSSSDSYNEQFFGPGTRLTVL.